These T cell receptor beta chains were read from a single sample in a study of shared clonotypes between healthy human individuals. Libraries were prepared by immunoSEQ multiplex PCR; TCRdb keeps only in-frame clonotypes and omits some of them. This table has roughly 2.1 million clones, just over 90% appearing once. The sequenced sample was naive CD8+ T cells from PBMCs. The receptors originated from a man aged 18 to 29 in good health. Some clones in this sample may be carry-over from other donors' samples. Both conserved end residues are part of each CDR3. A D gene is named only where the DNA matches it firmly. Size is stated for part of the rows, as once, few or many counts, or as a class when the clone is expanded.

TRBV18	TRBJ2-7	NA	TRBD1	CASSAKGTGFHEQYF	TGTGCCAGCTCAGCAAAAGGGACAGGGTTCCACGAGCAGTACTTC
TRBV27	TRBJ2-1	NA	TRBD2	CASSLSVLGTSGSHYNEQFF	TGTGCCAGCAGTTTATCCGTCCTTGGGACTAGCGGGAGTCATTACAATGAGCAGTTCTTC
TRBV7-6	TRBJ2-1	NA	TRBD2	CASSPWTSGRRDEQFF	TGTGCCAGCAGCCCTTGGACTAGCGGGAGGCGGGATGAGCAGTTCTTC
TRBV13	TRBJ1-2	NA	TRBD1	CASSLGRGPGGYTF	TGTGCCAGCAGCTTAGGGAGGGGGCCGGGCGGCTACACCTTC
TRBV29-1	TRBJ1-3	once	NA	CSVDDGYSGNTIYF	TGCAGCGTTGACGATGGCTACTCTGGAAACACCATATATTTT
TRBV11-2	TRBJ2-1	NA	NA	CASSLGDSLAYNEQFF	TGTGCCAGCAGCTTAGGAGACTCCCTAGCCTACAATGAGCAGTTCTTC
TRBV27	TRBJ2-2	NA	TRBD1	CASRRRQGATGELFF	TGTGCCAGCAGACGTAGACAGGGTGCCACCGGGGAGCTGTTTTTT
TRBV27	TRBJ2-1	NA	TRBD1	CASSYGDRGEQFF	TGTGCCAGCAGCTATGGGGACAGGGGTGAGCAGTTCTTC
TRBV28	TRBJ1-5	NA	TRBD1	CASSADRGEHRAPQHF	TGTGCCAGCAGTGCGGACAGGGGGGAACATAGGGCGCCCCAGCATTTT
TRBV6-1	TRBJ2-4	NA	NA	CASRGLTLAKNIQCF	TGTGCCAGCAGGGGCCTAACCTTAGCCAAAAACATTCAGTGCTTC
TRBV6-5	TRBJ1-1	NA	NA	CASSWWKNTEAFF	TGTGCCAGCAGTTGGTGGAAAAACACTGAAGCTTTCTTT
TRBV4-3	TRBJ2-3	NA	NA	CASSQDRDGSPDTQYF	TGCGCCAGCAGCCAAGATAGGGATGGGTCCCCAGATACGCAGTATTTT
TRBV10-3	TRBJ2-7	NA	NA	CASRGQSVSYEQYF	TGTGCCTCCCGGGGGCAGTCGGTCTCCTACGAGCAGTACTTC
TRBV5-1	TRBJ2-7	NA	NA	CASSLWASGAYEQYF	TGCGCCAGCAGCTTGTGGGCCTCGGGGGCCTACGAGCAGTACTTC
TRBV9	TRBJ2-7	NA	TRBD2	CASSEIAGGPYEQYF	TGTGCCAGCAGCGAGATAGCGGGAGGGCCCTACGAGCAGTACTTC
TRBV9	TRBJ1-3	NA	TRBD1	CASSEGDRAGSGNTIYF	TGTGCCAGCAGCGAGGGGGACAGGGCCGGCTCTGGAAACACCATATATTTT
TRBV27	TRBJ1-4	NA	NA	CASSLSRGTATNEKLFF	TGTGCCAGCAGTTTATCGCGGGGGACCGCAACTAATGAAAAACTGTTTTTT
TRBV5-1	TRBJ2-1	NA	TRBD2	CASSLPTSGQNEQFF	TGCGCCAGCAGCCTCCCGACTAGCGGGCAGAATGAGCAGTTCTTC
TRBV11-1	TRBJ2-1	NA	NA	CASSNNEQFF	TGTGCCAGCAGCAACAATGAGCAGTTCTTC
TRBV6-1	TRBJ2-1	NA	NA	CASSDLASQFF	TGTGCCAGCAGTGATCTGGCTAGCCAGTTCTTC
TRBV5-6	TRBJ1-1	once	TRBD1	CASHWGAGGRTEAFF	TGTGCCAGCCACTGGGGGGCAGGGGGAAGGACTGAAGCTTTCTTT
TRBV7-9	TRBJ2-7	once	NA	CASSAQYEQYF	TGTGCCAGCAGCGCGCAGTACGAGCAGTACTTC
TRBV7-9	TRBJ2-2	once	TRBD1	CASSFWTGQGTGELFF	TGTGCCAGCAGCTTCTGGACAGGGCAGGGCACCGGGGAGCTGTTTTTT
TRBV28	TRBJ2-5	NA	NA	CASSLEQIQETQYF	TGTGCCAGCAGTTTGGAACAGATACAAGAGACCCAGTACTTC
TRBV14	TRBJ2-2	NA	NA	CASSQVYRTDTGELFF	TGTGCCAGCAGCCAAGTTTACAGGACGGACACCGGGGAGCTGTTTTTT
TRBV4-3	TRBJ1-4	NA	TRBD1	CASSQDPLLTGRESTNEKLFF	TGCGCCAGCAGCCAAGATCCCCTACTGACAGGGAGGGAGTCAACTAATGAAAAACTGTTTTTT
TRBV30	TRBJ2-7	NA	NA	CAWSVDSSYEQYF	TGTGCCTGGAGCGTCGACAGCTCCTACGAGCAGTACTTC
TRBV2	TRBJ2-4	NA	NA	CASTPGPVGNIQYF	TGTGCCAGCACCCCGGGGCCGGTCGGAAACATTCAGTACTTC
TRBV27	TRBJ2-7	NA	NA	CASSSLLASYEQYF	TGTGCCAGCAGTTCGTTACTAGCCAGCTACGAGCAGTACTTC
TRBV4-1	TRBJ2-3	NA	NA	CASSQEPLGPNTDTQYF	TGCGCCAGCAGCCAAGAGCCCCTTGGACCCAACACAGATACGCAGTATTTT
TRBV30	TRBJ1-2	NA	NA	CAWSVAGVPSAGYTF	TGTGCCTGGAGTGTCGCGGGAGTCCCCTCTGCTGGCTACACCTTC
TRBV19	TRBJ2-7	NA	TRBD2	CASSTRDRGLAGGVKQYF	TGTGCCAGTAGTACCCGGGACAGGGGACTAGCGGGAGGAGTGAAGCAGTACTTC
TRBV25-1	TRBJ2-7	NA	TRBD2	CASSEGGSANEQYF	TGTGCCAGCAGTGAGGGCGGGAGTGCCAACGAGCAGTACTTC
TRBV19	TRBJ2-1	NA	NA	CASSRAHNEQFF	TGTGCCAGTTCACGGGCCCACAATGAGCAGTTCTTC
TRBV10-1	TRBJ2-1	NA	NA	CASSQEGEQFF	TGCGCCAGCAGCCAAGAAGGTGAGCAGTTCTTC
TRBV4-3	TRBJ2-7	NA	NA	CASSQGLLATTYEQYF	TGCGCCAGCAGCCAAGGTCTGCTAGCGACTACCTACGAGCAGTACTTC
TRBV4-1	TRBJ1-2	NA	TRBD1	CASSSRTGLNYGYTF	TGCGCCAGCTCCTCCCGGACAGGGCTTAACTATGGCTACACCTTC
TRBV11-2	TRBJ2-1	NA	NA	CASSSGRNNEQFF	TGTGCCAGCAGCAGCGGACGAAACAATGAGCAGTTCTTC
TRBV28	TRBJ2-1	NA	NA	CASSYEDPAGEQFF	TGTGCCAGCAGTTACGAGGACCCCGCCGGTGAGCAGTTCTTC
TRBV5-1	TRBJ2-3	NA	TRBD2	CASTPGLAGVGDTQYF	TGCGCCAGCACCCCCGGTCTAGCGGGAGTAGGGGATACGCAGTATTTT
TRBV28	TRBJ2-2	NA	TRBD2	CASSHRTSGRFTGELFF	TGTGCCAGCAGTCATCGGACTAGCGGGAGGTTCACCGGGGAGCTGTTTTTT
TRBV19	TRBJ2-7	NA	NA	CASTNGPRPLHEQYF	TGTGCCAGTACCAACGGACCGAGACCGCTACACGAGCAGTACTTC
TRBV5-1	TRBJ2-7	NA	NA	CASSYDTGRFNEQYF	TGCGCCAGCAGCTATGATACAGGGCGCTTCAACGAGCAGTACTTC
TRBV19	TRBJ2-2	NA	NA	CASSIISAGELFF	TGTGCCAGTAGTATTATATCAGCCGGGGAGCTGTTTTTT
TRBV5-3	TRBJ1-1	few	NA	CAPRTGNTEAFF	TGTGCCCCTCGTACAGGGAACACTGAAGCTTTCTTT
TRBV14	TRBJ1-2	once	NA	CASSPFVRGDYTF	TGTGCCAGCAGCCCCTTCGTGAGGGGAGACTACACCTTC
TRBV2	TRBJ2-1	once	TRBD2	CASTGTSRISSYNEQFF	TGTGCCAGTACCGGGACTAGCCGAATAAGCTCCTACAATGAGCAGTTCTTC
TRBV7-9	TRBJ1-2	once	NA	CASSLVLRSDYGYTF	TGTGCCAGCAGCTTAGTTTTACGGAGTGACTATGGCTACACCTTC
TRBV6-5	TRBJ1-4	NA	NA	CASSYSEGSEKLFF	TGTGCCAGCAGTTACTCCGAGGGGTCTGAAAAACTGTTTTTT
TRBV6-5	TRBJ2-4	NA	NA	CASRAQGLAKNIQYF	TGTGCCAGCAGAGCGCAGGGACTAGCCAAAAACATTCAGTACTTC
TRBV15	TRBJ2-5	NA	NA	CATSRDPSPLGQTLTQYF	TGTGCCACCAGCAGAGATCCCAGCCCGTTAGGACAGACCTTGACCCAGTACTTC
TRBV28	TRBJ2-1	NA	NA	CASSSRWTEAYNEQFF	TGTGCCAGCAGTTCCCGATGGACAGAGGCCTACAATGAGCAGTTCTTC
TRBV19	TRBJ2-6	once	TRBD1	CASSPRGRLSGANVLTF	TGTGCCAGTAGTCCCAGGGGGCGCCTCTCTGGGGCCAACGTCCTGACTTTC